Listed here are 9 T cell receptor beta chains from one sample, sequenced in a study of cytomegalovirus exposure and HLA in healthy donors. Both 60 Vbeta primers and 13 Jbeta primers went into the PCR. Profiled with immunoSEQ multiplex PCR; TCRdb holds only in-frame clones, not every one. Altogether around 90,000 clones are present, more than 65% being singletons, with the ten largest covering 10%. The sequenced material came from PBMCs. The receptors stem from a human donor in good health.

This chain connects TRBV19 to TRBJ1-5; 10 positions agree with TRBD1. The CDR3 has 16 residues. Germline CDR1 is LNHDA and CDR2 is SQIVND (reference sequence). The V gene end was trimmed by 1 base and the J gene end by 4 bases; junction bases not matched to a gene: 4. CDR3 region: CASSIVGTGANQPQHF. CDR3 nucleotide sequence: TGTGCCAGTAGTATAGTTGGGACAGGGGCGAATCAGCCCCAGCATTTT.

The chain joins TRBV6-1 to TRBJ1-1; D is uncertain. Germline assignment: CDR1 MNHNS and CDR2 SASEGT. Deletions cut 8 bases from V and 0 bases from J, with 13 bases between. This CDR3 is 14 amino acids long. The CDR3 nucleotides are TGTGCCAGCGAGCGGAATCCAATGAACACTGAAGCTTTCTTT. Its translation: CASERNPMNTEAFF.

This chain joins TRBV7-2 and TRBJ2-2; 10 bases align to TRBD2. The length of the CDR3 is 17 residues. Germline loops: CDR1 SGHTA, CDR2 FQGNSA. Trimming cost V 3 bases and J 5 bases; bases outside gene matches: 9. CDR3 coding DNA: TGTGCCAGCAGCTTCCAAATTACTAGCGGGACAACCGGGGAGCTGTTTTTT. This encodes CASSFQITSGTTGELFF.

This rearrangement joins TRBV6-1 to TRBJ2-3; 10 bases agree with TRBD2. From germline, CDR1 is MNHNS and CDR2 SASEGT. The CDR3 spans 16 residues. With 4 bases clipped from V and 4 bases from J, the junction kept 8 bases outside the gene matches. The CDR3 DNA reads as TGTGCCAGCAGTGGTGGGTCTAGCGGGGGCTCAGATACGCAGTATTTT. It translates to CASSGGSSGGSDTQYF.

This rearrangement joins TRBV5-4 to TRBJ2-3; 9 bases are shared with TRBD2. CDR1 SGHNT and CDR2 YYREEE come from the germline V gene (reference sequence). The V segment lost 5 bases and the J segment 1 base; nucleotides outside the gene matches: 2. The CDR3 contains 14 residues. CDR3 sequence (DNA): TGTGCCAGCAGAAGGACTAGCGGCACAGATACGCAGTATTTT. Encoded protein: CASRRTSGTDTQYF.

The chain joins TRBV14 to TRBJ1-1; D is possibly TRBD1 (6 bases). Germline CDR1 SGHDN, CDR2 FVKESK. The V and J ends lost 0 bases and 2 bases respectively, with 13 bases between them. This CDR3 spans 16 amino acids. The CDR3 reads CASSQDPGQFNTEAFF. The DNA of the CDR3 is TGTGCCAGCAGCCAAGATCCCGGACAGTTTAACACTGAAGCTTTCTTT. The full variable domain, its missing parts supplied by reference TRBV14 and TRBJ1-1, is EAGVTQFPSHSVIEKGQTVTLRCDPISGHDNLYWYRRVMGKEIKFLLHFVKESKQDESGMPNNRFLAERTGGTYSTLKVQPAELEDSGVYFCASSQDPGQFNTEAFFGQGTRLTVV.

This clone occurred once. The J gene is TRBJ2-7, the V gene TRBV28; possible D gene TRBD2, 5 bases. The CDR3 runs 13 residues. From germline, CDR1 is MDHEN and CDR2 SYDVKM. V lost 7 bases and J 6 bases, leaving 16 bases between the germline ends. Here the CDR3 DNA reads TGTGCCAGCACGACTATAGGAACATTCGAGCAGTACTTC. The encoded protein is CASTTIGTFEQYF.

The V and J genes are TRBV4-1 and TRBJ2-7; D call uncertain. Trimming left V 1 base short and J 7 bases short, with 8 bases between. The CDR3 length is 12 residues. Germline CDR1 MGHRA, CDR2 YSYEKL. The DNA of the CDR3 is TGCGCCAGCAGCCAAGTGAGCAGGGAGCAGTACTTC. Protein sequence: CASSQVSREQYF.

The chain is built from TRBV28 and TRBJ2-2, with D unresolved. Germline V CDR1 and CDR2: MDHEN, SYDVKM. With 6 bases removed from V and 1 base from J, the gap between germline ends came to 15 bases. The CDR3 loop spans 16 amino acids. The CDR3 nucleotides read TGTGCCAGCAGACCCTTTGGGCGAGAGAACACCGGGGAGCTGTTTTTT. It yields the protein CASRPFGRENTGELFF.